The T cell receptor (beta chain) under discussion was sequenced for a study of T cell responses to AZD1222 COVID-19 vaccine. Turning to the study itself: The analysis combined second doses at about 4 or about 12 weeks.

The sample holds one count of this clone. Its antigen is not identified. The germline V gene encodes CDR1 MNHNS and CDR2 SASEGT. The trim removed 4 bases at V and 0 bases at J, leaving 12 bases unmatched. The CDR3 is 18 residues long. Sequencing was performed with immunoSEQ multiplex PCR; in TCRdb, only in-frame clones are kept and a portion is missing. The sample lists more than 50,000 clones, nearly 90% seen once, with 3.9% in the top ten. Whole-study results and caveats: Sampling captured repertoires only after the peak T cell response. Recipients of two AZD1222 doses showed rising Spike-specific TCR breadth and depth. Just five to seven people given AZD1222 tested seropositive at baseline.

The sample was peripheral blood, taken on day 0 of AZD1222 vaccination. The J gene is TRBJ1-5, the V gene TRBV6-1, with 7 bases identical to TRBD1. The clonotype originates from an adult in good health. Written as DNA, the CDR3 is TGTGCCAGCAGTGGCCGGGACAGCCGGTTCTATAGCAATCAGCCCCAGCATTTT. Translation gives CASSGRDSRFYSNQPQHF.